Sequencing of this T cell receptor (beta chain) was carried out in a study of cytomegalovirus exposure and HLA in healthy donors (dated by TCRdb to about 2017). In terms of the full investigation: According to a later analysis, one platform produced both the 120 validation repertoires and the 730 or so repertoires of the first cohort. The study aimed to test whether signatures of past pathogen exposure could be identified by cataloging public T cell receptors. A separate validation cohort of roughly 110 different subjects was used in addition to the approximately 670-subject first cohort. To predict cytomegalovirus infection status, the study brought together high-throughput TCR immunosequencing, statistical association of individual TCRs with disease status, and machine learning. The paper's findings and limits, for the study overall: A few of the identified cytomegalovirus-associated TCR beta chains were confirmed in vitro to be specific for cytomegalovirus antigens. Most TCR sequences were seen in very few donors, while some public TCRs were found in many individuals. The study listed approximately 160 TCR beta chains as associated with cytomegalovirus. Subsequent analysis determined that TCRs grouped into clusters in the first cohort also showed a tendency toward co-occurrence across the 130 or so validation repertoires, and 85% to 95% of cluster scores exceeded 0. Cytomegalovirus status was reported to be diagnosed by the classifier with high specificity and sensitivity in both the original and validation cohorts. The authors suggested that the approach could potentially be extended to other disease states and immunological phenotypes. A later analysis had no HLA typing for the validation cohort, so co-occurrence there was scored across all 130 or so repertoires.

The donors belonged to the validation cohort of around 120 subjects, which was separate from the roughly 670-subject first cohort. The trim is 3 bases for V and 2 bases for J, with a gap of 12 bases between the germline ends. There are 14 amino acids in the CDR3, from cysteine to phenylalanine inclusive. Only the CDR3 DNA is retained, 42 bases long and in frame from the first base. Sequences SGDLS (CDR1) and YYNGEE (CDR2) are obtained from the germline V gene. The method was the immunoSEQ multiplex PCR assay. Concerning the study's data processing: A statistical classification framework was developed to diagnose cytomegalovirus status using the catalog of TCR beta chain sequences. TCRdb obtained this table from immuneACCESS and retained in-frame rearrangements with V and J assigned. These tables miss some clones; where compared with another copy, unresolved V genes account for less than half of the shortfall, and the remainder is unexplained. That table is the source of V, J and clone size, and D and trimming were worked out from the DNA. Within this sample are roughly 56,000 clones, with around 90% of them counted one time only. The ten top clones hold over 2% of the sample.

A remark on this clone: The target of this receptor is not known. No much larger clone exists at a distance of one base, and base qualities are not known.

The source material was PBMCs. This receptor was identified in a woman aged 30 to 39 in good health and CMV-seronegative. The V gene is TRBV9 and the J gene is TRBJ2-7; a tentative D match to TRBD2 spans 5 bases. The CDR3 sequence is CASSEELEPYEQYF. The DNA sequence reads TGTGCCAGCAGCGAAGAACTAGAACCCTACGAGCAGTACTTC.